This TCR beta chain was documented in a study of breast tumors, draining lymph nodes, adjacent tissues. Breast cancer patients provided tissue from their axillary draining lymph nodes. This clonotype was seen at least ten times. The antigen is undetermined. Study-wide results and caveats: Compared with lymph nodes, tumors were less diverse; compared with nontumor tissue, more. Data only fit, rather than demonstrated, lymph node origin of most tumor T cells. Luminal-like breast cancer showed significantly greater tumor-nontumor repertoire similarity than basal-like breast cancer did. Most tumor T cells seemingly derive from lymph node, then expand in tumor.

Trimming cost V 1 base and J 0 bases, with 16 bases left between them. Per germline, CDR1 DFQATT and CDR2 SNEGSKA (reference sequence). The CDR3 consists of 16 residues. A single record per CDR3 protein comes from TCRdb applying MiXCR to the multiplex PCR reads. The sample shows approximately 190,000 distinct CDR3 sequences, roughly 29% of them seen only once. Sequencing input: axillary lymph node tissue. This rearrangement joins TRBV20-1 to TRBJ2-7, with a weak D call TRBD1 (5 bases). This receptor was taken from a female donor with breast cancer. Some clones in this sample may be carry-over from other donors' samples. The CDR3 DNA is TGCAGTGCTAGAGGCCCCAACAGGTCGAGCTCCTACGAGCAGTACTTC. Protein: CSARGPNRSSSYEQYF.